The present T cell receptor beta chain was sequenced within a study of T cells in Graves' hyperthyroidism and ophthalmopathy. Study-wide findings and caveats: Stable hyperthyroidism and ophthalmopathy were separated using 13 V-J signatures. Most thyroid clonotypes expanded above 0.001 were also detected in blood.

This clonotype was counted at least ten times. As yet, its antigen is unknown. Diagnostic decisions used clinical symptoms, serum thyroxine and TRAb, thyroid ultrasound and orbital computed tomography. Germline V gene data show CDR1 as DFQATT and CDR2 as SNEGSKA (reference sequence). There are 15 residues in the CDR3. V lost 6 bases to trimming and J lost 7 bases; unmatched junction nucleotides: 12. The TCR beta CDR3 regions underwent amplification using RNA transcripts as the source. In the first-round RT-PCR of the TCR CDR3, the HTBI primer set was used. TCRdb passed the multiplex PCR reads through MiXCR, listing each CDR3 protein once. The sample lists 560,000 or so distinct CDR3 sequences; roughly 21% were seen once.

The TCR was taken from a man in his forties or fifties with Graves' ophthalmopathy. Sequencing was carried out using blood. The gene calls are TRBV20-1 and TRBJ2-1; 10 bases agree with TRBD2. CDR3 residues: CSATQREGLRNEQFF. The CDR3 DNA is TGCAGTGCAACGCAGCGGGAGGGCCTCAGAAATGAGCAGTTCTTC.